This is a list of T cell receptor beta chains from one sample in a study of CD8 T cells in ankylosing spondylitis. TCRdb passed the 5' RACE reads through MiXCR, listing each CDR3 protein once. The table records 470,000 or so distinct CDR3 sequences, roughly 26% of them present only once. Sequenced: blood, either unsorted or a sorted T cell fraction (not recorded which). The receptors here all came from a male donor with ankylosing spondylitis. Both conserved end residues are part of each CDR3. Each record gives: CDR3 DNA, CDR3 protein, clone size, J gene, D gene, V gene. The D gene is left open where the match is weak. The listing skips clone size in some rows; elsewhere it reads once, few, many or a size class.

DNA: TGCAGTGCTAGGGGTTCAGGTGCCGGGGAGCTGTTTTTT
CDR3: CSARGSGAGELFF
size: NA
J: TRBJ2-2
D: NA
V: TRBV20-1

DNA: TGTGCCAGCAGCCAAGATTGGAGGACGCAGACCCAGTACTTC
CDR3: CASSQDWRTQTQYF
size: NA
J: TRBJ2-5
D: NA
V: TRBV4-2

DNA: TGTGCTAGTGGTTCCCTTGGGGGCTACACCTTC
CDR3: CASGSLGGYTF
size: NA
J: TRBJ1-2
D: NA
V: TRBV12-5

DNA: TGTGCCAGCAGCTTGGAGGTGGGTTCGGCTTTCTTT
CDR3: CASSLEVGSAFF
size: few
J: TRBJ1-1
D: NA
V: TRBV5-6

DNA: TGCGCCAGCAGCTCCGACGGTCTAAATGAAAAACTGTTTTTT
CDR3: CASSSDGLNEKLFF
size: few
J: TRBJ1-4
D: NA
V: TRBV5-1

DNA: TGTGCCAGCAGCCAGGTGGGGAGCAGCTCCTACAATGAGCAGTTCTTC
CDR3: CASSQVGSSSYNEQFF
size: NA
J: TRBJ2-1
D: NA
V: TRBV9

DNA: TGTGCCACCAAACCACGGGGGGCTGAAGCTTTCTTT
CDR3: CATKPRGAEAFF
size: NA
J: TRBJ1-1
D: NA
V: TRBV7-2

DNA: TGTGCCAGCACCCCTCTGGGAACTAGCGGGACCGATGAGCAGTTCTTC
CDR3: CASTPLGTSGTDEQFF
size: NA
J: TRBJ2-1
D: TRBD2
V: TRBV12-3/TRBV12-4

DNA: TGTGCCAGCAGTTTAGGCAGGGAGTATTATGGCTACACCTTC
CDR3: CASSLGREYYGYTF
size: NA
J: TRBJ1-2
D: NA
V: TRBV12-3/TRBV12-4

DNA: TGTGCCAGCAGCTTAGGAGTGGGGCAGCAAGAGACCCAGTACTTC
CDR3: CASSLGVGQQETQYF
size: once
J: TRBJ2-5
D: NA
V: TRBV11-2

DNA: TGCGCCAGCAGCCTCCTCCGTTTCGGCGGGGAGCTGTTTTTT
CDR3: CASSLLRFGGELFF
size: few
J: TRBJ2-2
D: NA
V: TRBV10-1

DNA: TGTGCCAGCCACGACCGGGCTACCTACACCTTC
CDR3: CASHDRATYTF
size: few
J: TRBJ1-2
D: NA
V: TRBV6-1

DNA: TGTGCCAGCAGCCAAAGGGACAGGATCGACATTCAGTACTTC
CDR3: CASSQRDRIDIQYF
size: NA
J: TRBJ2-4
D: TRBD1
V: TRBV3-1

DNA: TGCGCCAGCAGCTTGGATCCAGCGGGAGCCTCCACAGATACGCAGTATTTT
CDR3: CASSLDPAGASTDTQYF
size: NA
J: TRBJ2-3
D: TRBD2
V: TRBV5-1

DNA: TGTGCCATCAGCTCCGACGGATTCAATCAGCCCCAGCATTTT
CDR3: CAISSDGFNQPQHF
size: few
J: TRBJ1-5
D: NA
V: TRBV10-3

DNA: TGTGCCACCAGTGCCCTACTTGGGAGCACAGATACGCAGTATTTT
CDR3: CATSALLGSTDTQYF
size: many
J: TRBJ2-3
D: NA
V: TRBV24-1

DNA: TGTGCCAGCAGATATACAAGCGGGAGGGCCTACAATGAGCAGTTCTTC
CDR3: CASRYTSGRAYNEQFF
size: few
J: TRBJ2-1
D: TRBD2
V: TRBV28

DNA: TGTGCCAGCAGTTTCGAGGTCCCCACAGATACGCAGTATTTT
CDR3: CASSFEVPTDTQYF
size: few
J: TRBJ2-3
D: NA
V: TRBV12-3/TRBV12-4

DNA: TGCAGCGTTGTCCTGGGGGCAGGTGAGCAGTTCTTC
CDR3: CSVVLGAGEQFF
size: many
J: TRBJ2-1
D: NA
V: TRBV29-1

DNA: TGTGCCAGCAGCCAATCTCCCGGCGGTCATCAGCCCCAGCATTTT
CDR3: CASSQSPGGHQPQHF
size: NA
J: TRBJ1-5
D: NA
V: TRBV3-1

DNA: TGTGCCAGCACCATCCGGGGGGTACCTGAAGCTTTCTTT
CDR3: CASTIRGVPEAFF
size: NA
J: TRBJ1-1
D: NA
V: TRBV7-9

DNA: TGTGCCATCAGTGGACAGGGATCTAGCGGGAGGAATTCCTACAATGAGCAGTTCTTC
CDR3: CAISGQGSSGRNSYNEQFF
size: few
J: TRBJ2-1
D: TRBD2
V: TRBV10-3

DNA: TGCAGTGCTAGCTCAGGGGGCCTCACAGATACGCAGTATTTT
CDR3: CSASSGGLTDTQYF
size: NA
J: TRBJ2-3
D: TRBD1
V: TRBV20-1

DNA: TGCAGTGCCGATGACAGGGGGAGGGAAAAACTGTTTTTT
CDR3: CSADDRGREKLFF
size: few
J: TRBJ1-4
D: TRBD1
V: TRBV20-1

DNA: TGTGCCAGCAGTTACAGGACAGGGGGCCTGTTCTCCTACGAGCAGTACTTC
CDR3: CASSYRTGGLFSYEQYF
size: many
J: TRBJ2-7
D: TRBD1
V: TRBV6-2/TRBV6-3

DNA: TGTGCCAGCAGTGAAGCCTGGAGTGGGACCCAGTACTTC
CDR3: CASSEAWSGTQYF
size: few
J: TRBJ2-5
D: NA
V: TRBV2

DNA: TGTGCCTTCAGCCCCGGGACTAGTGTGAAGACCGGGGAGCTGTTTTTT
CDR3: CAFSPGTSVKTGELFF
size: few
J: TRBJ2-2
D: TRBD2
V: TRBV7-9

DNA: TGCGCCAGCAGCTTCCTCGGGGGCTTGGAGACCCAGTACTTC
CDR3: CASSFLGGLETQYF
size: NA
J: TRBJ2-5
D: NA
V: TRBV5-1

DNA: TGTGCCAGCAGAGGACTAGCGGGAGAGACCCAGTACTTC
CDR3: CASRGLAGETQYF
size: NA
J: TRBJ2-5
D: TRBD2
V: TRBV6-6

DNA: TGCGCCAGCAGCGTCAGGGGGAGCACAGATACGCAGTATTTT
CDR3: CASSVRGSTDTQYF
size: few
J: TRBJ2-3
D: TRBD1
V: TRBV5-1

DNA: TGTGCCAGCAGTTCAACGGGGGGTGGAAACACCATATATTTT
CDR3: CASSSTGGGNTIYF
size: NA
J: TRBJ1-3
D: NA
V: TRBV7-2

DNA: TGCGCCAGCAGCTTTAACCGGGACGACTCCTACGAGCAGTACTTC
CDR3: CASSFNRDDSYEQYF
size: few
J: TRBJ2-7
D: NA
V: TRBV5-1

DNA: TGCGCCAGCAGCTTGATAAATGCCGGAGGCACTGAAGCTTTCTTT
CDR3: CASSLINAGGTEAFF
size: NA
J: TRBJ1-1
D: NA
V: TRBV5-1

DNA: TGCGCCAGCAGCCCGGGGGGAGCGTGGAATGAGCAGTTCTTC
CDR3: CASSPGGAWNEQFF
size: few
J: TRBJ2-1
D: TRBD2
V: TRBV5-1

DNA: TGCAGTGCTAGAGATCATGGACAGGGTGAGACAGATACGCAGTATTTT
CDR3: CSARDHGQGETDTQYF
size: few
J: TRBJ2-3
D: TRBD1
V: TRBV20-1

DNA: TGCAGTGCTGGAATAGCCTTTGCCGGGGAGCTGTTTTTT
CDR3: CSAGIAFAGELFF
size: NA
J: TRBJ2-2
D: NA
V: TRBV20-1

DNA: TGTGCCACCAGTGGGCGGGAGGATTCCTACAATGAGCAGTTCTTC
CDR3: CATSGREDSYNEQFF
size: NA
J: TRBJ2-1
D: TRBD2
V: TRBV24-1

DNA: TGTGCCAGCACGGGCCGATTAAATGAGCAGTTCTTC
CDR3: CASTGRLNEQFF
size: many
J: TRBJ2-1
D: NA
V: TRBV27